This T cell receptor beta chain stems from a study of human T cells and chemical hapten exposure (dated by TCRdb to the early 2020s). About the study as a whole: For sensitization, 2% DPC in acetone was applied to a roughly 2 cm by roughly 2 cm area of upper inner arm skin. Blood samples were taken from patients before sensitization (week 0) and at 2, 6 and about 24 weeks after DPC sensitization. From each blood RNA sample, both TCR alpha and TCR beta chains were sequenced. Weekly therapeutic DPC doses were additionally applied to the scalp of patients throughout the roughly 26-week study period. Patch testing was done on the upper back using Finn chambers containing 0.01% DPC, and results were scored after 6 days according to International Contact Dermatitis Research Group standards. Blood for TCR sequencing was provided by twenty-nine alopecia patients at one to four time points (pre-sensitization, 2, 6 and 24 weeks). Most of the patients in the cohort were female, and the cohort covered alopecia areata with under or over 50% scalp involvement, alopecia totalis and alopecia universalis. The study tracked peripheral blood TCR repertoire changes in vivo during primary and secondary sensitization to the hapten diphenylcyclopropenone (DPC) in alopecia patients. Libraries were pooled for sequencing, and per-sample TCR yields varied mainly because of small differences in library volumes within the pool. Beyond this particular receptor, the publication reports: After repeated subsampling, the strength of the expansion versus patch-test correlation and the threshold at which it became significant changed. DPC sensitization did not change the number of TCRs with a frequency above 1 in 1000, and there was no evidence of changes in global repertoire structure. Because every patient had alopecia, a presumed autoimmune disease, the patients' immune response might differ from that of healthy individuals. Patch test score was positively correlated with the number of PT1 expanded TCRs, with significance at thresholds 8, 16 and 32 but not at 4. Compared with pre-sensitization or healthy control sets, expanded TCRs formed significantly more large CDR3 similarity clusters, which is consistent with antigen-driven responses.

Its CDR3 holds 13 amino acids, cysteine through phenylalanine. Only CDR3 DNA is held: 39 bases, read in frame from base 1. CDR1 KGHDR and CDR2 SFDVKD are derived from the germline V gene. Between the V and J ends, shortened by 3 bases and 5 bases respectively, the junction contains 10 bases. Libraries were constructed by RACE. TCRdb lists the instrument as NextSeq 500. During library preparation, unique molecular identifiers were attached to individual cDNA molecules so that TCRs could be counted in a quantitative, reproducible way. The authors' pipeline ran thus. A median of about 87,000 TCRs per sample was observed, with a range of about 23,224 to 690,600. The Decombinator software suite was used to annotate the V, J and CDR3 of the TCR reads. To make PS versus PT1 abundance plots, every sample was subsampled to the same number of TCRs (28,000). TCRs were defined as expanded if absent before sensitization and observed at least eight times at the 2-week time point. TCRdb's own reprocessing of the public reads used fastp at Q25 and MiXCR and kept productive beta chains. Every distinct CDR3 protein forms one entry, paired with its most common genes and DNA. The V and J calls were not made by the authors but by TCRdb's processing. This sample comprises 30,000 to 40,000 distinct CDR3 sequences, roughly an eighth of them detected only once. The ten largest clones capture roughly 2.1% of the sample.

This sample's time point label indicates: patch test 3, about 24 weeks after DPC sensitization. This sample's treatment or condition label indicates: therapeutic diphenylcyclopropenone sensitization with weekly scalp DPC. Unfractionated whole blood was collected in Tempus Blood RNA tubes, and total RNA was extracted from that blood. At each patch-test visit, blood was drawn before the patch test was applied. To be eligible, patients had to be aged 18 to 70, diagnosed with alopecia and judged suitable for DPC therapy, while pregnant patients were excluded. On this clonotype: It has no known antigen specificity. The input lacks base qualities; no much larger clone sits a single base away.

This sample comprised whole blood, obtained in connection with sensitization to the hapten diphenylcyclopropenone (DPC). This TCR was sampled from a woman between 40 and 50 years old with alopecia areata. Some clones in this sample may be carry-over from other donors' samples. The chain couples TRBV24-1 to TRBJ2-7; no D segment can be confidently identified. The sequenced DNA is TGTGCCACCAGTGATCCCCCCGTGGACGAGCAGTACTTC. Its translation reads: CATSDPPVDEQYF.